One sample yielded the 18 T cell receptor beta chains listed below, sequenced in a study of cytomegalovirus exposure and HLA in healthy donors. Generated by immunoSEQ multiplex PCR, the TCRdb table keeps only in-frame clones and is missing some. The sample holds roughly 280,000 clones, around 85% seen once. What was sequenced was PBMCs. These receptors were taken from a woman aged 18-29 years in good health and CMV-seronegative.

This sequence joins TRBV6-6 and TRBJ1-5, with no clear D. Trimming took off 7 bases at V and 1 base at J, with 14 bases between the two ends. The germline V gene encodes CDR1 MNHNY and CDR2 SVGAGI (reference sequence). The CDR3 is 15 residues long. The CDR3 reads CASTTTPLSNQPQHF. CDR3 coding DNA: TGTGCCAGCACCACTACGCCCCTCAGCAATCAGCCCCAGCATTTT.

CDR3 region: CASSGHGQIHQPQHF. CDR3 nucleotides: TGTGCCAGCAGCGGACACGGACAGATCCATCAGCCCCAGCATTTT. This rearrangement joins TRBV7-2 to TRBJ1-5; D perhaps matches TRBD1 (6 bases). The CDR3 loop spans 15 amino acids. CDR1 is SGHTA, CDR2 FQGNSA, per germline. The germline V and J ends were trimmed by 5 bases and 5 bases, with 16 bases remaining between them.

This clone turned up a few times. This sequence joins TRBV27 and TRBJ2-3, with a weak D call TRBD2 (6 bases). The CDR3 is 14 amino acids. Germline V lookup: CDR1 MNHEY, CDR2 SMNVEV (reference sequence). Trimming shortened V by 6 bases and J by 6 bases, and 16 bases separated the two germline ends. The CDR3 loop is CASRTGTAGDTQYF. The CDR3 nucleotides are TGTGCCAGCAGAACCGGGACGGCGGGGGATACGCAGTATTTT.

The V call is TRBV10-3, the J call TRBJ2-6; possible D gene TRBD1, 6 bases. Germline V CDR1 and CDR2: ENHRY, SYGVKD. V gave up 11 bases and J gave up 0 bases, with 11 bases separating them. CDR3 length: 14 amino acids. The CDR3 sequence: CAAGQSSGANVLTF. The CDR3 coding sequence is TGTGCCGCCGGACAGAGCTCTGGGGCCAACGTCCTGACTTTC.

This clone was observed a few times. V and J are TRBV7-8 and TRBJ1-5, with TRBD1 matching over 7 bases. The germline V gene has CDR1 SGHVS and CDR2 FQNEAQ. With V trimmed by 5 bases and J by 0 bases, 7 bases remained unmatched. This CDR3 has 16 residues. CDR3 protein: CASSPPGQPSNQPQHF. CDR3 nucleotides: TGTGCCAGCAGCCCACCGGGACAGCCTAGCAATCAGCCCCAGCATTTT. Using reference TRBV7-8 and TRBJ1-5 for the parts outside the CDR3, the full variable domain is GAGVSQSPRYKVAKRGQDVALRCDPISGHVSLFWYQQALGQGPEFLTYFQNEAQLDKSGLPSDRFFAERPEGSVSTLKIQRTQQEDSAVYLCASSPPGQPSNQPQHFGDGTRLSIL.

This clone has just one count. The gene calls are TRBV10-2 and TRBJ1-1; D is possibly TRBD1 (6 bases). This CDR3 is 14 amino acids long. Trimming left V 3 bases short and J 10 bases short, with 18 bases between. Germline CDR1 WSHSY, CDR2 SAAADI. In DNA, the CDR3 is TGCGCCAGCAGTGAAGGATTCAGGGGTAGGGGAGCTTTCTTT. It encodes CASSEGFRGRGAFF.

The chain has TRBV14 and TRBJ2-7, with D perhaps matching TRBD2 (5 bases). V lost 3 bases, J lost 0 bases, and 9 bases lay in between. The CDR3 consists of 14 residues. CDR1 is SGHDN and CDR2 is FVKESK in the germline V gene. Here the CDR3 reads CASSQRTFSYEQYF. DNA for the CDR3: TGTGCCAGCAGCCAGAGGACTTTCTCCTACGAGCAGTACTTC.

This clone was seen only once. V is TRBV6-5 and J is TRBJ1-2; tentative D call: TRBD1 (6 bases). The V end lost 7 bases, the J end lost 4 bases, and 13 bases lay between the germline ends. Germline assignment: CDR1 MNHEY and CDR2 SVGAGI. CDR3 length: 13 residues. CDR3 residues: CASTLGQIYGYTF. In DNA form, the CDR3 reads TGTGCCAGCACCCTCGGACAGATCTATGGCTACACCTTC.

The CDR3 loop is CASSLGGDSTDTQYF. The CDR3 DNA follows: TGCGCCAGCAGCTTGGGAGGAGATAGCACAGATACGCAGTATTTT. This chain connects TRBV5-1 to TRBJ2-3, with D hard to call. Germline loops: CDR1 SGHRS, CDR2 YFSETQ. The V and J ends lost 0 bases and 0 bases respectively, with 8 bases between them. This CDR3 is 15 amino acids long.

The chain joins TRBV5-1 to TRBJ2-1, with 9 bases fitting TRBD2. V trimming: 0 bases; J trimming: 9 bases; junction bases outside the gene matches: 7. This CDR3 region has 15 residues. In germline, CDR1 is SGHRS, CDR2 YFSETQ. CDR3 DNA sequence: TGCGCCAGCAGCTTGGGGTTAGCGGGGGCCAGTGAGCAGTTCTTC. It yields the protein CASSLGLAGASEQFF. Looking up the rest from reference TRBV5-1 and TRBJ2-1 gives the full variable domain: KAGVTQTPRYLIKTRGQQVTLSCSPISGHRSVSWYQQTPGQGLQFLFEYFSETQRNKGNFPGRFSGRQFSNSRSEMNVSTLELGDSALYLCASSLGLAGASEQFFGPGTRLTVL.

The rearrangement links TRBV19 to TRBJ2-2, with 7 bases identical to TRBD1. Germline V gene sequence: CDR1 LNHDA, CDR2 SQIVND (reference sequence). The CDR3 loop spans 15 amino acids. J gave up 7 bases and V 6 bases, and 11 bases lay outside the gene matches. The CDR3 is CASSPQGRRSGELFF. The CDR3 bases are TGTGCCAGTAGCCCACAGGGGCGCCGGAGCGGGGAGCTGTTTTTT.

The V and J genes are TRBV19 and TRBJ1-5; 12 bases fit TRBD1. The CDR3 has 14 residues. V was pared by 6 bases and J by 6 bases, with 3 bases of the junction left unmatched. The germline gives CDR1 LNHDA, CDR2 SQIVND (reference sequence). The CDR3 bases are TGTGCCAGTAGCGGGACAGGGGGCCGTCAGCCCCAGCATTTT. Encoded protein: CASSGTGGRQPQHF.

As DNA, the CDR3 is TGTGCCAGCAGTGAATCCCGGACAGGGGGATGGACTGAAGCTTTCTTT. Its protein is CASSESRTGGWTEAFF. This rearrangement joins TRBV6-1 to TRBJ1-1, with TRBD1 matching over 10 bases. V lost 2 bases, J lost 5 bases, and 8 bases stayed unmatched. Germline CDR1 MNHNS, CDR2 SASEGT. The CDR3 is made up of 16 amino acids.

The rearrangement links TRBV27 to TRBJ2-1; TRBD1 agrees at 10 bases. The CDR3 spans 14 residues. The germline gives CDR1 MNHEY, CDR2 SMNVEV (reference sequence). J lost 9 bases, V lost 8 bases, and 10 bases had no gene match. Here the CDR3 DNA reads TGTGCCAGCGCCTCCGGGACAGGGGCGAGTGAGCAGTTCTTC. Translation gives CASASGTGASEQFF.

This sequence joins TRBV25-1 and TRBJ1-1, with D unclear. This CDR3 spans 13 amino acids. The germline CDR1 and CDR2 sequences are MGHDK and SYGVNS. Trimming stripped 8 bases from V and 1 base from J, with 11 bases between. This CDR3 is CASQRAPNTEAFF. Written as DNA, the CDR3 is TGTGCCAGCCAAAGAGCACCGAACACTGAAGCTTTCTTT.

The chain has TRBV5-4 and TRBJ1-1; D is unclear. The CDR3 totals 16 residues. Between the trimmed V and J ends, which lost 1 base and 5 bases, there was a span of 18 bases. Germline V gene lookup returns CDR1 SGHNT and CDR2 YYREEE (reference sequence). The chain's CDR3 is CASSLRATSSRTEAFF. The CDR3 DNA reads TGTGCCAGCAGCTTGCGTGCGACGTCTAGTAGAACTGAAGCTTTCTTT.

This clone was counted only a few times. The genes are TRBV7-2 and TRBJ1-2, with D tentatively TRBD1 (6 bases). The length of the CDR3 is 15 residues. Germline V gives CDR1 SGHTA, CDR2 FQGNSA. Trimming shortened V by 3 bases and J by 4 bases, and 15 bases separated the two germline ends. CDR3 loop: CASSFLGAATYGYTF. CDR3 sequence (DNA): TGTGCCAGCAGCTTCCTGGGGGCAGCAACCTATGGCTACACCTTC.

The rearrangement uses TRBV4-3 and TRBJ2-7, with 7 bases matching TRBD1. With 3 bases clipped from V and 4 bases from J, the junction kept 6 bases outside the gene matches. Germline V lookup: CDR1 LGHNA, CDR2 YSLEER. The CDR3 contains 14 residues. The CDR3 is CASSQSDRIYEQYF. CDR3 nucleotides: TGCGCCAGCAGCCAGTCGGACAGGATTTACGAGCAGTACTTC.